Listed below are T cell receptor beta chains from one sample, sequenced in a study of blood T cell repertoires in COVID-19. TCRdb keeps only in-frame clones here, not all; method: immunoSEQ multiplex PCR. The profile shows roughly 250,000 clones, approximately 83% of them singletons. The specimen sequenced was peripheral blood. These receptors were obtained from a man in his fifties or sixties with active or convalescent COVID-19. Each CDR3 is given without its conserved first and last residue.

V: TRBV10-2
J: TRBJ2-1
CDR3: ASSGSGLARTYNEQF

V: TRBV19
J: TRBJ2-7
CDR3: ASSQQDSFSYEQY

V: TRBV4-2
J: TRBJ2-3
CDR3: ASSKDGLAGGNTQY

V: TRBV5-1
J: TRBJ2-1
CDR3: ASSLTGAFVDEQF

V: TRBV7-9
J: TRBJ1-1
CDR3: ASSLGGQGYPEAF

V: TRBV2
J: TRBJ2-7
CDR3: ASHPGQGAYEQY

V: TRBV7-2
J: TRBJ1-2
CDR3: ASSLSGGAAANYGYT

V: TRBV2
J: TRBJ1-2
CDR3: AISANYGYT

V: TRBV19
J: TRBJ1-4
CDR3: ASSWTGGDEKLF

V: TRBV18
J: TRBJ1-5
CDR3: ASSPGGGSNQPQH

V: TRBV5-1
J: TRBJ2-7
CDR3: ASSLAVGGFTYEQY

V: TRBV15
J: TRBJ2-7
CDR3: ATSSRDRDSYEQY

V: TRBV21-1
J: TRBJ1-1
CDR3: ASSKGGRCWF

V: TRBV6-5
J: TRBJ2-2
CDR3: ASSFGRGTGELF

V: TRBV10-3
J: TRBJ1-1
CDR3: AISKDRDDTEAF

V: TRBV2
J: TRBJ2-3
CDR3: ASKSARGRTDTQY

V: TRBV27
J: TRBJ1-2
CDR3: ASRLRESYGYT

V: TRBV7-6
J: TRBJ1-5
CDR3: ASSLGDRGLQPQH

V: TRBV7-3
J: TRBJ1-1
CDR3: ASSLRQVGSTEAF

V: TRBV11-2
J: TRBJ2-2
CDR3: ASSLSRQGATGELF

V: TRBV7-9
J: TRBJ2-3
CDR3: ASSFLPGGHTDTQY

V: TRBV18
J: TRBJ2-6
CDR3: ASSPRVGDSSSGANVLT

V: TRBV12-5
J: TRBJ2-1
CDR3: ASGPGGTYNEQF

V: TRBV12-3/TRBV12-4
J: TRBJ1-2
CDR3: ASSTGGGYT

V: TRBV9
J: TRBJ2-2
CDR3: ASSSREAGRTNTGELF

V: TRBV2
J: TRBJ2-2
CDR3: ASSRQGARDTGELF

V: TRBV27
J: TRBJ1-6
CDR3: ASSLLRGGDRNSPLH

V: TRBV27
J: TRBJ1-6
CDR3: ASSFRFGDINSPLH

V: TRBV5-5
J: TRBJ1-6
CDR3: ASSQLQGGGSPLH

V: TRBV5-4
J: TRBJ1-2
CDR3: ASSRTGISSGYT

V: TRBV3-1/TRBV3-2
J: TRBJ1-2
CDR3: ASSLSRQKNNYGYT

V: TRBV21-1
J: TRBJ2-7
CDR3: ASSHPSRDRVFYEQY

V: TRBV19
J: TRBJ1-2
CDR3: ASSARTGGYGYT

V: TRBV6-5
J: TRBJ1-5
CDR3: ASSSQGASNQPQH

V: TRBV27
J: TRBJ1-2
CDR3: ASSQQGANYGYT